The present T cell receptor beta chain was sequenced within a study of neurological immune-mediated disorders. Study results and caveats: A possible signature appeared as one related-CDR3 cluster, in which phylogenetic grouping placed the repertoires of 18 of 34 multiple sclerosis patients. Patients with HTLV-1-associated myelopathy showed the most TCR clonal expansion. Those with multiple sclerosis showed the least, falling below healthy controls.

In TCRdb, the 5' RACE reads were re-called with MiXCR into one record per CDR3 protein. The data show under 25,000 distinct CDR3 sequences, 2.6% seen once. Trimming cost V 8 bases and J 2 bases; bases outside gene matches: 10. Germline-derived CDR1 and CDR2 are MDHEN and SYDVKM. CDR3 length equals 15 residues. This clonotype has a count of ten or more. The antigen is not known. Input material: PBMCs. The receptor was isolated from a woman aged 18-29 years with multiple sclerosis. The chain employs TRBV28 and TRBJ2-5; 8 bases map to TRBD2. CDR3 sequence: CASLARTGGQETQYF. The CDR3 DNA sequence: TGTGCCAGCTTGGCCCGGACGGGGGGGCAAGAGACCCAGTACTTC.